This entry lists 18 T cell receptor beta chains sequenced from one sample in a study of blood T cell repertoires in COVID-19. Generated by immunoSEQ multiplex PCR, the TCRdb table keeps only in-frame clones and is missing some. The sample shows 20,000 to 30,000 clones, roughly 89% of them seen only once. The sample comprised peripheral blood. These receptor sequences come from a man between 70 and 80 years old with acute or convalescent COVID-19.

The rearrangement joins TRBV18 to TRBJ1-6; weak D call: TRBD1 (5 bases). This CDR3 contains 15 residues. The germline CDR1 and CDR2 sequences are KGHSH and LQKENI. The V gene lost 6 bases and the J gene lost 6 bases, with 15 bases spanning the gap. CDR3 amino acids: CASSLDQGGNSPLHF. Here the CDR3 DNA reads TGTGCCAGCTCCCTCGATCAGGGTGGTAATTCACCCCTCCACTTT.

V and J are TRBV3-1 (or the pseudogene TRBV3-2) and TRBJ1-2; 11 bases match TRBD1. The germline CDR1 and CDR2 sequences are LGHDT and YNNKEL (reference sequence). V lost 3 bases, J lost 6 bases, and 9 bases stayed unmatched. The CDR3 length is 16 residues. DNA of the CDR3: TGTGCCAGCAGCCAGGCGGACAGGGGGCACAGGGATGGCTACACCTTC. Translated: CASSQADRGHRDGYTF.

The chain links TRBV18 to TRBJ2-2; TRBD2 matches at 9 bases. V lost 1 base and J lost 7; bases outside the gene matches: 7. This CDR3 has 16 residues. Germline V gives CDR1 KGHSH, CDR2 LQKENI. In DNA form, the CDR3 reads TGTGCCAGCTCACCACAATCTAGCGGGAACGGCGGGGAGCTGTTTTTT. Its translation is CASSPQSSGNGGELFF.

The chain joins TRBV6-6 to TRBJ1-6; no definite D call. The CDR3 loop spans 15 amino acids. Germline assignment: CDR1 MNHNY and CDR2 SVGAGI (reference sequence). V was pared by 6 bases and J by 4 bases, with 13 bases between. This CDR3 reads CASREQREYNSPLHF. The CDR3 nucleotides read TGTGCCAGCAGGGAGCAGAGGGAGTATAATTCACCCCTCCACTTT.

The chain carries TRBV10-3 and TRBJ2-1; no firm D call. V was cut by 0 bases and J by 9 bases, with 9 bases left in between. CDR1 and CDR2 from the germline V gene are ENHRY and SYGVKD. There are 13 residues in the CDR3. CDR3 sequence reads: CAISESRRTEQFF. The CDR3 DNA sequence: TGTGCCATCAGTGAGTCGAGAAGAACTGAGCAGTTCTTC.

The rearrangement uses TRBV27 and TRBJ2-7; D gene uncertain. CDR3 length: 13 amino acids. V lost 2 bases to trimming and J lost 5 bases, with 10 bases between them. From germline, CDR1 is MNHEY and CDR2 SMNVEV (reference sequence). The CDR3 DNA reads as TGTGCCAGCAGTTTAAGCAGGCCCCACGAGCAGTACTTC. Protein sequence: CASSLSRPHEQYF.

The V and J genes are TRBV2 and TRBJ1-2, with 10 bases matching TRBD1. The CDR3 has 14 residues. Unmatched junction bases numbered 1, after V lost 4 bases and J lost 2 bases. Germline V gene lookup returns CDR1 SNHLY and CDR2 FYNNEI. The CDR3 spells CASSGTGGNYGYTF. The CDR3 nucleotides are TGTGCCAGCAGTGGGACAGGGGGGAACTATGGCTACACCTTC.

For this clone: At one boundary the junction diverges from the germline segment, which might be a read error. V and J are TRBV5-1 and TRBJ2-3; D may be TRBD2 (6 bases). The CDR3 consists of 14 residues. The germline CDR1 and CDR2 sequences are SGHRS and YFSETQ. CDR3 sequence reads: CVSSFGGITDTQYF. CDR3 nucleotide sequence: TGCGTCAGCAGCTTTGGGGGGATCACAGATACGCAGTATTTT. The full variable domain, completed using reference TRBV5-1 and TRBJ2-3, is KAGVTQTPRYLIKTRGQQVTLSCSPISGHRSVSWYQQTPGQGLQFLFEYFSETQRNKGNFPGRFSGRQFSNSRSEMNVSTLELGDSALYLCVSSFGGITDTQYFGPGTRLTVL.

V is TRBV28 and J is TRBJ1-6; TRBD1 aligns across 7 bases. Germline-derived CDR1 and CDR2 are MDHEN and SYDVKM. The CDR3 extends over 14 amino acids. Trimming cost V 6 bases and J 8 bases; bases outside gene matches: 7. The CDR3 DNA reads TGTGCCAGCAGACCCGACAGGGAGGATTCACCCCTCCACTTT. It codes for CASRPDREDSPLHF.

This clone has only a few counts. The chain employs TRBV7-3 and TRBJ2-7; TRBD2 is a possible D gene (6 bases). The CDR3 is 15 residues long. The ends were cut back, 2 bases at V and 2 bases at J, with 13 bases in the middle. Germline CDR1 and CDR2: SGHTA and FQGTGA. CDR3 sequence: CASSLEAGGAYEQYF. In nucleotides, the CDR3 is TGTGCCAGCAGCTTAGAAGCCGGAGGGGCCTACGAGCAGTACTTC.

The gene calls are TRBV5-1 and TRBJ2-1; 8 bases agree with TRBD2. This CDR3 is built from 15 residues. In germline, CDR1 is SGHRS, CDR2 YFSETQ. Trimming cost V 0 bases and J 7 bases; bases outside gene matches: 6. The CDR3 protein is CASSLDAGGGNEQFF. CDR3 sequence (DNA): TGCGCCAGCAGCTTGGATGCGGGAGGCGGGAATGAGCAGTTCTTC.

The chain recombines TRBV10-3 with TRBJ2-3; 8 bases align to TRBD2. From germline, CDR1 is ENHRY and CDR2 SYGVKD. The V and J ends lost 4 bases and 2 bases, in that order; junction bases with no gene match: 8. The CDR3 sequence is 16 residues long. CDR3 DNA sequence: TGTGCCATCAGTGGCTTGGCGGGAGGATACACAGATACGCAGTATTTT. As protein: CAISGLAGGYTDTQYF.

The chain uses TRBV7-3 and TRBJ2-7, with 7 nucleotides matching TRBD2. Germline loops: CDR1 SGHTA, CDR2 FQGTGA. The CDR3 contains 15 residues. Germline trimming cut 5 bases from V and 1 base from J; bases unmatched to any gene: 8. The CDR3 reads CASSRGGLDSYEQYF. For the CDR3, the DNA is TGTGCCAGCAGCCGCGGGGGACTTGATTCCTACGAGCAGTACTTC.

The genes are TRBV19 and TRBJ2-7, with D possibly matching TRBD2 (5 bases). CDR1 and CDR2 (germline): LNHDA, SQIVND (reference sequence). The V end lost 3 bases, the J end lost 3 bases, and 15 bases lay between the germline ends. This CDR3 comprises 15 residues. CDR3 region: CASSMDTGTSYEQYF. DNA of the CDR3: TGTGCCAGTAGTATGGATACGGGAACAAGCTACGAGCAGTACTTC.

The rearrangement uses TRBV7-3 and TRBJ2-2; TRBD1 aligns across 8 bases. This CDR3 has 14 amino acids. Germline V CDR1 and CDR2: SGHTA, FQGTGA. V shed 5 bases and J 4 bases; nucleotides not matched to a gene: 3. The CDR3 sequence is CASSQGAGTGELFF. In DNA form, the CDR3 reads TGTGCCAGCAGCCAGGGGGCAGGCACCGGGGAGCTGTTTTTT.

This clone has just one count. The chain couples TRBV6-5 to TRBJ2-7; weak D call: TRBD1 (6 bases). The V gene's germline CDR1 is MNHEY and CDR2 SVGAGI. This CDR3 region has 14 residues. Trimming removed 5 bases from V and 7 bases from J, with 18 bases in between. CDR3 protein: CASSKQGLVWEQYF. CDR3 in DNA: TGTGCCAGCAGTAAGCAGGGGCTAGTCTGGGAGCAGTACTTC.

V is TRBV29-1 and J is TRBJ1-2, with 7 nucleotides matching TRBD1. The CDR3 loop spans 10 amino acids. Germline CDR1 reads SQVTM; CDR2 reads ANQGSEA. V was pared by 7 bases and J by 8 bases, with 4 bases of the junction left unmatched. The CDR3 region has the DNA TGCAGCGCTTTGACAGGGGGCTACACCTTC. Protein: CSALTGGYTF.

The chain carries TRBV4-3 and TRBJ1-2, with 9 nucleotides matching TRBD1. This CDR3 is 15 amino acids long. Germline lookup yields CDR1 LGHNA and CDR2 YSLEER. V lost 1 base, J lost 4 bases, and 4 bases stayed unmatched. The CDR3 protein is CASSQGTGDGYGYTF. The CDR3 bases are TGCGCCAGCAGCCAAGGGACAGGGGACGGCTATGGCTACACCTTC.